The rows below give T cell receptor beta chains drawn from one sample of a study of CD8+ T cells in alopecia areata. Libraries were prepared by immunoSEQ multiplex PCR; TCRdb keeps only in-frame clonotypes and omits some of them. The sample yields about 220,000 clones, less than 75% seen once. Sequences were derived from CD4+ T cells sorted from blood, sampled at week 4, from a patient treated with tofacitinib. The receptors shown here come from a human donor with alopecia areata. Each CDR3 is given with its conserved first and last residue. A D gene is named only where the DNA matches it firmly. Clone size, where shown, is once, few, many, or a class for clones that have expanded.

abundance,j_gene,d_gene,v_gene,CDR3nt,CDR3aa
few,TRBJ1-1,NA,TRBV11-2,TGTGCCAGCAGCTTAGCCAGTGGACAGACTGAAGCTTTCTTT,CASSLASGQTEAFF
NA,TRBJ1-2,TRBD1,TRBV2,TGTGCCAGCAGCCCTGGACAGGGGTATGGCTACACCTTC,CASSPGQGYGYTF
NA,TRBJ1-5,NA,TRBV30,TGTGCCTGGAGTCCGGGGCCGTATCAGCCCCAGCATTTT,CAWSPGPYQPQHF
NA,TRBJ2-2,TRBD2,TRBV7-2,TGTGCCAGCAGCTTACTAGCGGGGGGATGGAACACCGGGGAGCTGTTTTTT,CASSLLAGGWNTGELFF
NA,TRBJ2-7,NA,TRBV30,TGTGCCTGGAGTGGTGAGGGGCCCTACGAGCAGTACTTC,CAWSGEGPYEQYF
few,TRBJ1-2,NA,TRBV16,TGTGCCAGCAGCCACCACTCACAGGGTTATGACTATGGCTACACCTTC,CASSHHSQGYDYGYTF
NA,TRBJ2-7,NA,TRBV30,TGTGCCTGGAGTGTAGGGGCTTTAGAGTACGAGCAGTACTTC,CAWSVGALEYEQYF
NA,TRBJ1-1,NA,TRBV29-1,TGCAGCGTCGCTCCACTAGACAGGAACACTGAAGCTTTCTTT,CSVAPLDRNTEAFF
few,TRBJ2-1,NA,TRBV14,TGTGCCAGCAGCCAAGTTGGGGGATTCACCTACAATGAGCAGTTCTTC,CASSQVGGFTYNEQFF
NA,TRBJ2-2,NA,TRBV30,TGTGCCTGGAACAGGGATAACACCGGGGAGCTGTTTTTT,CAWNRDNTGELFF
NA,TRBJ1-4,TRBD1,TRBV29-1,TGCAGCGCTGGACAGGGGGCGTCTGTTGGTGAAAAACTGTTTTTT,CSAGQGASVGEKLFF
NA,TRBJ2-7,TRBD1,TRBV18,TGTGCCAGCTCACTCAGGGACAGGGGCTACGAGCAGTACTTC,CASSLRDRGYEQYF
once,TRBJ1-2,TRBD1,TRBV29-1,TGCAGCGTTGGCGGACAGGGCAACTATGGCTACACCTTC,CSVGGQGNYGYTF
many,TRBJ2-2,NA,TRBV29-1,TGCAGCGTTGAGGGCCCCACCGGGGAGCTGTTTTTT,CSVEGPTGELFF
NA,TRBJ2-3,TRBD2,TRBV9,TGTGCCAGCAGCGTAGGACTAGCGGGGCTCACAGATACGCAGTATTTT,CASSVGLAGLTDTQYF
NA,TRBJ2-7,TRBD1,TRBV6-5,TGTGCCAGCAGTTACTCAACAGGGGGCACCTACGAGCAGTACTTC,CASSYSTGGTYEQYF
NA,TRBJ1-2,NA,TRBV6-5,TGTGCCAGCAGTCTTCGGGGTTATGGCTACACCTTC,CASSLRGYGYTF
NA,TRBJ2-7,TRBD2,TRBV15,TGTGCCACCAGCAGAGATCGGGGGGTCTACGAGCAGTACTTC,CATSRDRGVYEQYF
NA,TRBJ1-1,TRBD1,TRBV29-1,TGCAGCGTTGGAAAACCGGGACAGGGTAGCGTACCCGCTGAAGCTTTCTTT,CSVGKPGQGSVPAEAFF
NA,TRBJ1-5,NA,TRBV29-1,TGCAGCCCCTCCGGAAAGAGTTTTTTGTTCCAGCCCCAGCATTTT,CSPSGKSFLFQPQHF
NA,TRBJ2-7,NA,TRBV14,TGTGCCAGCAGCCAAGGGTCCTACGAGCAGTACTTC,CASSQGSYEQYF
NA,TRBJ2-3,TRBD2,TRBV29-1,TGCAGCGCTGGTAGCGGGGGAAACACAGATACGCAGTATTTT,CSAGSGGNTDTQYF
NA,TRBJ2-7,NA,TRBV29-1,TGCAGCGTTGTAGCAGTAGGATTATACGAGCAGTACTTC,CSVVAVGLYEQYF
NA,TRBJ2-3,NA,TRBV9,TGTGCCAGCAGCGTGTCTGTTCTAGATACGCAGTATTTT,CASSVSVLDTQYF
few,TRBJ2-3,NA,TRBV9,TGTGCCAGCAGCCCGAGTTGGAGCACAGATACGCAGTATTTT,CASSPSWSTDTQYF
NA,TRBJ1-2,TRBD1,TRBV7-9,TGTGCCAGCAGCTTAGGATCCGGGACAGGGAAAGATGGCTACACCTTC,CASSLGSGTGKDGYTF
NA,TRBJ2-7,NA,TRBV6-6,TGTGCCACCTCCTTGGCGGATAACTACGAGCAGTACTTC,CATSLADNYEQYF
few,TRBJ2-2,TRBD1,TRBV19,TGTGCCAGTGCTGGGACAGGGGGCTTCGGGGAGCTGTTTTTT,CASAGTGGFGELFF
NA,TRBJ1-6,NA,TRBV7-9,TGTGCCAGCAGCTCGTTGGACCTCATTAACAATTCACCCCTCCACTTT,CASSSLDLINNSPLHF
NA,TRBJ1-6,NA,TRBV9,TGTGCCAGCAGCGTAGCTACGGACCTTTCACCCCTCCACTTT,CASSVATDLSPLHF
NA,TRBJ1-1,TRBD1,TRBV29-1,TGCAGCGTTGACAGGGGGGGGAGGACTGAAGCTTTCTTT,CSVDRGGRTEAFF
NA,TRBJ1-1,NA,TRBV29-1,TGCAGCGTAGCCGGGACACTGAACACTGAAGCTTTCTTT,CSVAGTLNTEAFF
few,TRBJ2-1,NA,TRBV2,TGTGCCAGCAGTGAAAGTTTTGTCGAAACCTACAATGAGCAGTTCTTC,CASSESFVETYNEQFF
few,TRBJ2-2,NA,TRBV12-5,TGTGCTAGTGGCGAACACAACACCGGGGAGCTGTTTTTT,CASGEHNTGELFF
few,TRBJ2-2,TRBD1,TRBV10-3,TGTGCCACCCTTCGGGACAGGGCAACCGGGGAGCTGTTTTTT,CATLRDRATGELFF
NA,TRBJ1-1,TRBD1,TRBV15,TGTGCCACCCGCCGGGACAGGGCCACTGAAGCTTTCTTT,CATRRDRATEAFF
few,TRBJ2-7,NA,TRBV29-1,TGCAGCGTTAAAGACCCCACAGTACGCGAGCAGTACTTC,CSVKDPTVREQYF